Included here is one T cell receptor beta chain sequence, with context. Other nucleotide sequences in the sample specify the same CDR3. The data are from a study of shared clonotypes between healthy human individuals. Every contributor of samples was a Caucasian grown-up residing in Nashville, Tennessee. The authors distributed each subset's genomic DNA evenly over several immunoSEQ plates. PCR replicates performed on unsorted PBMC used approximately 300 ng DNA, around 28,000 T cell genomes. Profiling relied on immunoSEQ multiplex PCR, and the TCRdb table lists in-frame clones only, not all of them. The sample shows 400,000 to 600,000 clones, 79% of them seen only once. This clonotype originated in a woman aged 40 to 55 in good health. Some clones in this sample may be carry-over from other donors' samples. Specimen: PBMCs.

The CDR3 loop reads CASSPLGARGYTF. The CDR3 DNA follows: TGTGCCAGCAGCCCATTGGGGGCTCGGGGCTACACCTTC. This chain connects TRBV7-9 to TRBJ1-2, with a weak D call TRBD1 (6 bases). In germline, CDR1 is SEHNR, CDR2 FQNEAQ (reference sequence). CDR3 length equals 13 residues. V shed 5 bases and J shed 8 bases, with 15 bases lying between them.